This TCR beta chain originates from a study of blood T cell repertoires in COVID-19. Turning to the study itself: Sites in the United States, Italy and Spain provided acute and convalescent COVID-19 samples. The analysed material was cDNA or gDNA that came from T cells, B-cell-depleted T cells, or PBMCs.

Authors' analysis steps: Quantification of nucleated cells was approximated via reference gene primer amplification. Profiled with immunoSEQ multiplex PCR; TCRdb holds only in-frame clones, not every one. Clone size and the V and J calls come from that table; the DNA yielded D and trimming. The sample includes about 160,000 clones, roughly 89% of them seen just once. The CDR3 spans 13 residues. Germline CDR1 and CDR2: MRHNA and SNTAGT. V gave up 4 bases and J gave up 6 bases, with 10 bases separating them. The chain links TRBV6-4 to TRBJ1-5; D is undetermined. Sequences were obtained from peripheral blood. This sequence was found in a woman aged 55-70 years who had recovered from COVID-19. CDR3 sequence: CASSVDRGQPQHF. CDR3 sequence (DNA): TGTGCCAGCAGTGTGGACCGGGGTCAGCCCCAGCATTTT.